The T cell receptor (beta chain) under discussion was sequenced for a study of early stage breast cancer tumors. Study as a whole: Most invasive tumors, about 70% of the 16, were ER+/PR+/HER2-.

Broader study findings: Commonly generated sequences made up most enriched TCRB sequences shared between patients. Blood repertoires resembled normal breast more than tumor. Unsorted bulk genomic DNA sequencing lacked pairing and functional marker data.

This table comes from immunoSEQ multiplex PCR, and its TCRdb copy is limited to in-frame clones, with some not included. Of about 72,000 clones detected, roughly 84% appear once; the ten largest clones hold 3% to 3.5%. Of note for this clone: The antigen remains undetermined.

This receptor was obtained from a person aged 55-75 years with breast cancer. Sequencing was carried out using blood.

The CDR3 DNA follows: TGTGCCAGTAGTAATCGGCAGTATGGCTACACCTTC. It encodes CASSNRQYGYTF. The rearrangement links TRBV19 to TRBJ1-2; D gene unclear. The CDR3 is 12 residues long. Germline assignment: CDR1 LNHDA and CDR2 SQIVND (reference sequence). The germline V and J ends were trimmed by 4 bases and 5 bases, with 8 bases remaining between them.